A selection of T cell receptor beta chains follows, all from one sample in a study of T cell responses to AZD1222 COVID-19 vaccine. The assay was immunoSEQ multiplex PCR, and TCRdb's table has in-frame clones only and misses some. The repertoire includes 100,000 or so clones, 70% to 90% of them detected once, and around 2.5% sits in the top ten. The sequenced sample was peripheral blood, obtained on day 0 of AZD1222 vaccination. The receptors shown here come from an adult in good health. CDR3s include the opening cysteine and the closing phenylalanine or tryptophan. The D gene is left open where the match is weak. Clone size is stated in some rows and not others, as once, few, many or a class when expanded.

. TRBJ1-2 . TRBV7-9 CASSLNQGTVDGYTF TGTGCCAGCAGCTTAAATCAAGGGACTGTCGATGGCTACACCTTC
. TRBJ2-5 . TRBV18 CASSPEETQYF TGTGCCAGCTCACCAGAAGAGACCCAGTACTTC
. TRBJ1-5 once TRBV15 CATSRRGTEFNQPQHF TGTGCCACCAGCAGACGCGGGACGGAATTCAATCAGCCCCAGCATTTT
TRBD1 TRBJ1-6 . TRBV5-1 CASSLGQGNPSSLHF TGCGCCAGCAGCCTTGGACAGGGGAATCCGTCGTCCCTCCACTTT
TRBD2 TRBJ2-2 . TRBV7-8 CASSLASGGGGGELFF TGTGCCAGCAGCCTCGCTAGCGGGGGGGGAGGCGGGGAGCTGTTTTTT
. TRBJ1-5 . TRBV28 CASRSIRDTSSNSNQPQHF TGTGCCAGCAGGTCGATCCGGGACACATCATCAAATAGCAATCAGCCCCAGCATTTT
TRBD1 TRBJ1-4 . TRBV28 CASRTRGQGGGKLFF TGTGCCAGCAGGACCCGGGGACAGGGGGGCGGAAAACTGTTTTTT
. TRBJ1-5 . TRBV11-2 CASSFGGHQPQHF TGTGCCAGCAGCTTCGGGGGCCATCAGCCCCAGCATTTT
. TRBJ2-1 . TRBV11-2 CASSLGGQGTYNEQFF TGTGCCAGCAGCTTGGGAGGCCAGGGTACATACAATGAGCAGTTCTTC
TRBD2 TRBJ2-1 few TRBV7-9 CASSPRLGRVDEQFF TGTGCCAGCAGCCCTAGACTAGGGAGGGTCGATGAGCAGTTCTTC
TRBD1 TRBJ1-5 . TRBV2 CASSRGQGGVQPQHF TGTGCCAGCAGTCGAGGACAGGGCGGCGTTCAGCCCCAGCATTTT
. TRBJ2-3 . TRBV10-3 CAISGGASGDTQYF TGTGCCATCAGTGGGGGGGCTTCAGGTGATACGCAGTATTTT
TRBD1 TRBJ1-6 . TRBV7-2 CASSFGTAAPLHF TGTGCCAGCAGCTTTGGGACAGCGGCACCCCTCCACTTT
TRBD1 TRBJ1-6 . TRBV6-2/TRBV6-3 CASSFTQGTGGFHF TGTGCCAGCAGCTTTACTCAGGGGACAGGCGGATTCCACTTT
. TRBJ1-2 . TRBV28 CASTSPSGPPYGYTF TGTGCCAGCACCTCCCCTTCTGGGCCCCCTTATGGCTACACCTTC
. TRBJ1-1 . TRBV7-9 CASSYSIGDEAFF TGTGCCAGCAGCTACTCAATAGGTGATGAAGCTTTCTTT
TRBD1 TRBJ1-4 . TRBV4-2 CASSQLPGQGRREKLFF TGTGCCAGCAGCCAATTACCGGGACAGGGACGGCGTGAAAAACTGTTTTTT
. TRBJ1-2 . TRBV27 CASSPRSPGANYGYTF TGTGCCAGCAGCCCTCGCTCACCGGGAGCTAACTATGGCTACACCTTC
. TRBJ2-7 . TRBV3-1/TRBV3-2 CASSQLSGGTGNDEQYF TGTGCCAGCAGCCAACTATCTGGTGGGACCGGGAATGACGAGCAGTACTTC
TRBD1 TRBJ2-7 once TRBV2 CASEGTGNLTQLMWSYEQYF TGTGCCAGCGAAGGGACAGGTAACTTAACTCAGCTTATGTGGTCCTACGAGCAGTACTTC
TRBD1 TRBJ1-1 . TRBV19 CASSIRDRPNTEAFF TGTGCCAGTAGTATTCGGGACAGGCCGAACACTGAAGCTTTCTTT
. TRBJ2-5 . TRBV6-1 CASSEALGLGETQYF TGTGCCAGCAGTGAAGCGTTAGGGCTCGGGGAGACCCAGTACTTC
. TRBJ2-5 . TRBV4-2 CASSQVMSTETQYF TGTGCCAGCAGCCAAGTTATGTCTACGGAGACCCAGTACTTC
. TRBJ1-1 once TRBV6-5 CASSPGSLVESF TGTGCCAGCAGCCCGGGGTCCCTAGTGGAATCGTTT
TRBD1 TRBJ2-7 . TRBV7-6 CASSLGQGAGEQYF TGTGCCAGCAGCTTAGGACAGGGGGCAGGCGAGCAGTACTTC
TRBD1 TRBJ1-2 . TRBV5-1 CASSSGTGESYGYTF TGCGCCAGCAGCTCGGGGACAGGGGAATCCTATGGCTACACCTTC
TRBD2 TRBJ2-3 . TRBV7-3 CASNLAGGPTDTQYF TGTGCCAGCAACTTAGCGGGGGGGCCCACAGATACGCAGTATTTT
. TRBJ2-1 once TRBV13 CASRSGTGDNEQFF TGTGCCAGCAGATCTGGGACGGGAGACAATGAGCAGTTCTTC
. TRBJ2-1 once TRBV15 CATSRVEVGRVLGNEQFF TGTGCCACCAGCAGAGTTGAAGTAGGAAGGGTTCTGGGCAATGAGCAGTTCTTC
. TRBJ1-1 . TRBV7-9 CASSLEEGTEAFF TGTGCCAGCAGCTTAGAGGAGGGAACTGAAGCTTTCTTT
. TRBJ2-2 few TRBV11-3 CASSLGHITGELFF TGTGCCAGCAGCTTAGGCCATATCACCGGGGAGCTGTTTTTT
. TRBJ2-7 . TRBV5-1 CASSSLQASSYEQYF TGCGCCAGCAGCTCCTTACAGGCCAGCTCCTACGAGCAGTACTTC
. TRBJ2-2 . TRBV29-1 CSVMDRRELFF TGCAGCGTTATGGATCGTAGGGAGCTGTTTTTT
. TRBJ1-6 . TRBV5-1 CASSLDNPGVNSPLHF TGCGCCAGCAGCTTGGATAACCCAGGGGTTAATTCACCCCTCCACTTT
TRBD1 TRBJ1-2 . TRBV5-1 CASTGQGNYGYTF TGCGCCAGCACCGGACAGGGAAACTATGGCTACACCTTC
. TRBJ2-5 . TRBV3-1/TRBV3-2 CASSQDWGGPETQYF TGTGCCAGCAGCCAAGATTGGGGGGGCCCCGAGACCCAGTACTTC
. TRBJ1-5 . TRBV19 CASSIDGSASLNQPQHF TGTGCCAGTAGTATAGATGGGTCGGCCAGCCTCAATCAGCCCCAGCATTTT
. TRBJ1-1 . TRBV6-5 CASRTGLNTEAFF TGTGCCAGCAGAACTGGGCTGAACACTGAAGCTTTCTTT
. TRBJ2-6 . TRBV29-1 CSVVAGSGANVLTF TGCAGCGTTGTCGCGGGGTCTGGGGCCAACGTCCTGACTTTC
. TRBJ2-7 once TRBV7-9 CASSLSRRAGSYEQYF TGTGCCAGCAGCTTAAGTCGTCGAGCGGGTTCCTACGAGCAGTACTTC
TRBD1 TRBJ1-5 once TRBV6-2/TRBV6-3 CASSTHPDRGNQPQHF TGTGCCAGCAGTACTCACCCCGACAGGGGCAATCAGCCCCAGCATTTT
TRBD1 TRBJ1-5 . TRBV6-1 CASSEMGQGQPQHF TGTGCCAGCAGTGAGATGGGACAGGGGCAGCCCCAGCATTTT
TRBD2 TRBJ2-3 . TRBV19 CASTLGRRLATDTQYF TGTGCCAGTACCCTCGGGAGGAGACTAGCCACAGATACGCAGTATTTT
. TRBJ1-3 . TRBV6-5 CASSPGTLSGNTIYF TGTGCCAGCTCCCCGGGGACCCTCTCTGGAAACACCATATATTTT
. TRBJ2-7 . TRBV6-1 CASSDWGFFSYEQYF TGTGCCAGCAGTGATTGGGGATTTTTCTCCTACGAGCAGTACTTC
TRBD2 TRBJ2-1 once TRBV9 CASSALAGTYNEQFF TGTGCCAGCAGCGCACTAGCGGGAACCTACAATGAGCAGTTCTTC
TRBD1 TRBJ1-1 once TRBV29-1 CSVSGQGVYEAFF TGCAGCGTCTCGGGACAGGGAGTCTATGAAGCTTTCTTT
TRBD2 TRBJ2-7 once TRBV3-1/TRBV3-2 CASSQGLAGYLTSYEQYF TGTGCCAGCAGCCAGGGACTAGCGGGGTACCTTACCTCCTACGAGCAGTACTTC
. TRBJ1-5 few TRBV28 CASRQVGQPQHF TGTGCCAGCCGACAGGTCGGTCAGCCCCAGCATTTT
TRBD2 TRBJ2-7 . TRBV7-9 CASSLTSGVSYEQYF TGTGCCAGCAGCTTAACTAGCGGGGTTTCCTACGAGCAGTACTTC
. TRBJ1-5 . TRBV7-9 CASSLGSRGGRNQPQHF TGTGCCAGCAGCTTAGGCTCACGGGGCGGTCGCAATCAGCCCCAGCATTTT
TRBD1 TRBJ2-1 . TRBV7-3 CASSLRDRMGEQFF TGTGCCAGCAGCCTCCGGGACAGGATGGGTGAGCAGTTCTTC